These 27 T cell receptor beta chains came from one sample sequenced in a study of cytomegalovirus exposure and HLA in healthy donors. The PCR used 60 Vbeta and 13 Jbeta primers. Clones were read by immunoSEQ multiplex PCR, and TCRdb kept only the in-frame ones, dropping some. This repertoire shows some 120,000 clones, around 78% found once; its top ten account for around 4%. The sample was PBMCs. The source is a man between 40 and 49 years old in good health and CMV-seronegative.

The chain joins TRBV28 to TRBJ1-1, with a tentative D call TRBD1 (5 bases). CDR1 and CDR2 from the germline V gene are MDHEN and SYDVKM. This CDR3 region has 15 residues. Trimming cost V 5 bases and J 3 bases, with 16 bases left between them. This CDR3 is CASSLRVVSYTEAFF. CDR3 coding DNA: TGTGCCAGCAGTCTCAGGGTAGTCTCGTACACTGAAGCTTTCTTT.

The chain joins TRBV4-2 to TRBJ2-1, with 7 bases matching TRBD2. Germline CDR1 LGHNA, CDR2 YNFKEQ. The CDR3 loop spans 21 amino acids. The V and J ends lost 4 bases and 1 base, in that order; junction bases with no gene match: 22. The CDR3 spells CASSPRIIQASGGGSYNEQFF. DNA for the CDR3: TGTGCCAGCAGCCCTAGGATCATACAGGCTAGCGGTGGGGGGTCCTACAATGAGCAGTTCTTC.

The V call is TRBV15, the J call TRBJ2-2, with D perhaps matching TRBD1 (6 bases). V was shortened by 5 bases and J by 3 bases, with 13 bases between the two germline ends. CDR3 length: 15 residues. Germline-derived CDR1 and CDR2 are LNHNV and YYDKDF (reference sequence). As DNA, the CDR3 is TGTGCCACCAGCGTTCGGGACATGGACACCGGGGAGCTGTTTTTT. It is translated as CATSVRDMDTGELFF.

V gene TRBV18 combines with J gene TRBJ2-5; D ambiguous. Between the trimmed V and J ends, which lost 6 bases and 4 bases, there was a span of 21 bases. The CDR3 sequence is 16 residues long. Germline loops: CDR1 KGHSH, CDR2 LQKENI. CDR3 nucleotides: TGTGCCAGCTCGGAGAACTTGGTCCAATACCGAGAGACCCAGTACTTC. It encodes CASSENLVQYRETQYF.

This sequence joins TRBV28 and TRBJ1-1, with 7 bases that match TRBD1. V lost 2 bases, J lost 0 bases, and 3 bases stayed unmatched. The germline gives CDR1 MDHEN, CDR2 SYDVKM. The CDR3 length is 15 residues. CDR3 protein: CASSLGTDMNTEAFF. CDR3 in DNA: TGTGCCAGCAGTTTAGGGACAGATATGAACACTGAAGCTTTCTTT.

The chain carries TRBV19 and TRBJ1-5, with D unresolved. The length of the CDR3 is 15 residues. V was cut by 7 bases and J by 0 bases, with 13 bases left in between. Germline-derived CDR1 and CDR2 are LNHDA and SQIVND (reference sequence). The CDR3 loop is CASKAGPYSNQPQHF. In DNA form, the CDR3 reads TGTGCCAGTAAGGCAGGTCCTTATAGCAATCAGCCCCAGCATTTT.

The J gene is TRBJ1-1, the V gene TRBV29-1; 11 bases line up with TRBD1. J was trimmed by 0 bases and V by 7 bases; bases with no gene match: 4. CDR3 size: 14 residues. Germline V gene sequence: CDR1 SQVTM, CDR2 ANQGSEA. The DNA for the CDR3 is TGCAGCGGCCGGACAGGGGGCATGAACACTGAAGCTTTCTTT. Translating gives CSGRTGGMNTEAFF.

This clone was seen just once. This chain joins TRBV7-9 and TRBJ2-1; 8 bases are a match to TRBD2. After removal of 6 bases from V and 6 bases from J, the junction contained 16 bases not matched to a gene. Germline lookup yields CDR1 SEHNR and CDR2 FQNEAQ (reference sequence). The CDR3 is 17 residues long. The CDR3 protein is CASRTSPGGPRGNEQFF. The CDR3 region has the DNA TGTGCCAGCAGAACCTCCCCGGGGGGGCCTAGGGGCAATGAGCAGTTCTTC. The complete variable domain, with remaining parts taken from reference TRBV7-9 and TRBJ2-1, reads DTGVSQNPRHKITKRGQNVTFRCDPISEHNRLYWYRQTLGQGPEFLTYFQNEAQLEKSRLLSDRFSAERPKGSFSTLEIQRTEQGDSAMYLCASRTSPGGPRGNEQFFGPGTRLTVL.

The V and J genes are TRBV13 and TRBJ2-5; perhaps TRBD2 as D (6 bases). From germline, CDR1 is PRHDT and CDR2 FYEKMQ (reference sequence). V gave up 6 bases and J gave up 5 bases, with 16 bases separating them. The CDR3 is 14 residues long. The CDR3 loop is CASSFRGVSETQYF. CDR3 nucleotide sequence: TGTGCCAGCAGTTTTCGCGGGGTATCGGAGACCCAGTACTTC.

This clone showed up just once. V and J are TRBV2 and TRBJ2-3; 13 positions match TRBD2. The CDR3 consists of 16 residues. Losses at the gene ends were 6 bases for V and 5 bases for J; bases not matched to a gene: 8. Looked up from germline, CDR1 is SNHLY and CDR2 is FYNNEI. The chain's CDR3 is CASRKTGLAGVDTQYF. For the CDR3, the DNA is TGTGCCAGCAGGAAGACCGGACTAGCGGGGGTAGATACGCAGTATTTT.

This rearrangement joins TRBV14 to TRBJ1-3, with D maybe TRBD1 (6 bases). The V end was cut by 5 bases, the J end by 0 bases, with 14 bases between. This CDR3 is built from 16 residues. The germline V gene has CDR1 SGHDN and CDR2 FVKESK. CDR3 nucleotide sequence: TGTGCCAGCAGCAATAGACAGGTTCCCTCTGGAAACACCATATATTTT. Amino acids: CASSNRQVPSGNTIYF.

The chain joins TRBV4-3 to TRBJ2-1; possibly TRBD2 for D (6 bases). V was trimmed by 0 bases and J by 9 bases, leaving 9 bases between them. Germline CDR1 LGHNA, CDR2 YSLEER. This CDR3 is 13 amino acids long. CDR3: CASSQDRGTEQFF. The CDR3 nucleotides read TGCGCCAGCAGCCAAGATCGGGGGACTGAGCAGTTCTTC.

V and J are TRBV18 and TRBJ1-2, with D possibly TRBD1 on 5 matching bases. Germline CDR1 and CDR2: KGHSH and LQKENI. Trimming cost V 0 bases and J 4 bases, with 12 bases left between them. This CDR3 spans 15 amino acids. CDR3 DNA sequence: TGTGCCAGCTCACCACCGTCAGGGTGGGCCTATGGCTACACCTTC. This translates into CASSPPSGWAYGYTF.

The chain joins TRBV11-3 to TRBJ2-3; D is uncertain. This CDR3 comprises 13 residues. V was shortened by 1 base and J by 6 bases, with 8 bases between the two germline ends. CDR1 SGHNT and CDR2 YENEEA come from the germline V gene. For the CDR3, the DNA is TGTGCCAGCAGCTTAGTTAGTCCGGATACGCAGTATTTT. Translated: CASSLVSPDTQYF. The full variable domain, rest sourced from reference TRBV11-3 and TRBJ2-3, is EAGVVQSPRYKIIEKKQPVAFWCNPISGHNTLYWYLQNLGQGPELLIRYENEEAVDDSQLPKDRFSAERLKGVDSTLKIQPAELGDSAVYLCASSLVSPDTQYFGPGTRLTVL.

This chain uses TRBV10-3 with TRBJ2-5; 7 bases map to TRBD2. CDR1 and CDR2 (germline): ENHRY, SYGVKD. The CDR3 is 12 residues long. The CDR3 protein is CATGGDRETQYF. The DNA for the CDR3 is TGTGCAACGGGGGGTGACCGAGAGACCCAGTACTTC.

The rearrangement links TRBV9 to TRBJ1-2; 7 nucleotides align to TRBD1. Germline-derived CDR1 and CDR2 are SGDLS and YYNGEE. V gave up 3 bases and J gave up 4 bases; unmatched junction bases: 9. The CDR3 runs to 15 residues. The CDR3 coding sequence is TGTGCCAGCAGCGCGGGGACAGTAACTGTCTATGGCTACACCTTC. Protein product: CASSAGTVTVYGYTF.

V usage is TRBV15 and J usage is TRBJ2-1; possible D gene TRBD1, 5 bases. The germline CDR1 and CDR2 sequences are LNHNV and YYDKDF (reference sequence). The CDR3 sequence is 13 residues long. Trimming left V 6 bases short and J 2 bases short, with 8 bases between. The DNA for the CDR3 is TGTGCCACCAGGGACACAGCCTACAATGAGCAGTTCTTC. Translation gives CATRDTAYNEQFF.

This CDR3 reads CASSDSSYEQYF. CDR3 nucleotide sequence: TGTGCCAGCTCGGACAGCTCCTACGAGCAGTACTTC. The genes are TRBV18 and TRBJ2-7, with D perhaps matching TRBD1 (6 bases). The CDR3 has 12 amino acids. V gave up 6 bases and J gave up 0 bases, with 6 bases separating them. Germline V CDR1 and CDR2: KGHSH, LQKENI.

The count of this clone is one. The rearrangement joins TRBV9 to TRBJ1-5, with a possible D match to TRBD1 (5 bases). This CDR3 has 13 amino acids. Trimming removed 4 bases from V and 7 bases from J, with 12 bases in between. The germline gives CDR1 SGDLS, CDR2 YYNGEE. The CDR3 reads CASSPGDHQPQHF. CDR3 in DNA: TGTGCCAGCAGCCCGGGGGACCACCAGCCCCAGCATTTT.

V usage is TRBV9 and J usage is TRBJ2-1; 9 bases line up with TRBD1. The germline gives CDR1 SGDLS, CDR2 YYNGEE. V gave up 4 bases and J gave up 6 bases; unmatched junction bases: 5. The CDR3 spans 14 residues. The chain's CDR3 is CASSPGQGGNEQFF. CDR3 sequence (DNA): TGTGCCAGCAGCCCGGGACAGGGTGGCAATGAGCAGTTCTTC.

This chain connects TRBV12-5 to TRBJ1-5; D is unresolved. V was shortened by 1 base and J by 0 bases, with 10 bases between the two germline ends. The CDR3 is 16 amino acids. Germline assignment: CDR1 LGHNT and CDR2 FRNRAP. The CDR3 loop is CASGLGGLYSNQPQHF. CDR3 nucleotide sequence: TGTGCTAGTGGTTTGGGCGGACTTTATAGCAATCAGCCCCAGCATTTT.

The chain joins TRBV29-1 to TRBJ2-2; tentatively, D is TRBD2 (6 bases). Looked up from germline, CDR1 is SQVTM and CDR2 is ANQGSEA. V lost 1 base and J 4 bases, leaving 13 bases between the germline ends. The CDR3 has 15 amino acids. The CDR3 spells CSVEGGTGSTGELFF. CDR3 coding DNA: TGCAGCGTTGAAGGCGGAACCGGGAGCACCGGGGAGCTGTTTTTT.

A remark on this clone: At one end the junction does not follow the germline gene, possibly because of a read error. CDR3: CASRPGQGASGANVPTF. The CDR3 nucleotides read TGTGCCAGCAGGCCCGGGCAGGGGGCGTCTGGGGCCAACGTCCCGACTTTC. The V call is TRBV28, the J call TRBJ2-6; TRBD1 matches 8 bases. The germline V gene has CDR1 MDHEN and CDR2 SYDVKM. The CDR3 runs 17 residues.

The gene calls are TRBV11-2 and TRBJ2-5; TRBD1 is a possible D gene (5 bases). Trimming pared 3 bases from V and 5 bases from J, leaving 16 bases between. The germline CDR1 and CDR2 sequences are SGHAT and FQNNGV. CDR3 length: 15 amino acids. The CDR3 sequence: CASSFSSGIAETQYF. The CDR3 region has the DNA TGTGCCAGCAGCTTTTCTTCAGGGATTGCGGAGACCCAGTACTTC.

This sequence joins TRBV18 and TRBJ2-5; D unresolved. This CDR3 has 13 residues. The germline V gene has CDR1 KGHSH and CDR2 LQKENI. With 4 bases removed from V and 3 bases from J, the gap between germline ends came to 9 bases. CDR3 loop: CASSRSVEETQYF. The CDR3 region has the DNA TGTGCCAGCTCACGGTCCGTAGAAGAGACCCAGTACTTC.

The rearrangement joins TRBV9 to TRBJ1-2, with TRBD1 identical over 8 bases. After removal of 4 bases from V and 8 bases from J, the junction contained 10 bases not matched to a gene. This CDR3 is 14 amino acids long. Germline lookup yields CDR1 SGDLS and CDR2 YYNGEE. CDR3 DNA sequence: TGTGCCAGCAGCCCGACCGGACAGGGAAGGGGCTACACCTTC. Its protein is CASSPTGQGRGYTF.

The sample holds a few counts of this clone. The chain recombines TRBV7-9 with TRBJ2-3, with TRBD1 as a possible D gene (5 bases). The CDR3 is 16 amino acids. V was shortened by 5 bases and J by 0 bases, with 15 bases between the two germline ends. Germline CDR1 reads SEHNR; CDR2 reads FQNEAQ (reference sequence). For the CDR3, the DNA is TGTGCCAGCAGCCCTAGGCAGGGCCCTAGCACAGATACGCAGTATTTT. Its translation: CASSPRQGPSTDTQYF.